This T cell receptor (beta chain) was identified in a study of cytomegalovirus exposure and HLA in healthy donors. In the study overall: Early released data comprised 80 million to 100 million unique TCRs from HLA-typed donors.

This clone was picked up a small number of times. Its antigen is not known. Findings and limits, study-wide: Some V segments could not be told apart, so they were left out, TRBV6-2 and TRBV6-3 among them. HLA-A and HLA-B allele assignments for most subjects were reportedly predicted accurately using TCR beta sequences.

The CDR3 is 13 residues long. Germline V CDR1 and CDR2: GTSNPN, SVGIG (reference sequence). The junction had 2 bases not matched to a gene; V was cut back by 4 bases and J by 1 base. With 60 Vbeta and 13 Jbeta primers, the PCR was carried out. Only in-frame clones appear in the TCRdb table, and some are missing; sequencing was by immunoSEQ multiplex PCR. The data show approximately 190,000 clones, over 9.5% seen once. The clonotype was recovered from a man aged 50-59 years in good health and CMV-seropositive. This sequence joins TRBV30 and TRBJ2-7, with 9 bases matching TRBD1. Sequencing was performed on PBMCs. The CDR3 DNA sequence: TGTGCCTGGATGGGGACAGGGTCCTACGAGCAGTACTTC. Protein sequence: CAWMGTGSYEQYF.